This entry lists 23 T cell receptor beta chains sequenced from one sample in a study of CD8+ T cells in alopecia areata. Treatment noted: oral pan-JAK inhibitor, 5-10 mg twice daily. RNA, once extracted, was reverse transcribed into cDNA for use as the sequencing template. TCRdb's table, derived via immunoSEQ multiplex PCR, lists solely in-frame clones and lacks some. The sample lists 150,000 to 200,000 clones; more than 55% were seen once. The sequences come from CD4+ T cells sorted from blood, collected around week 47, from a patient treated with tofacitinib. These TCRs come from a human donor with alopecia areata.

The V gene is TRBV15, the J gene TRBJ1-4; D is ambiguous. Germline V gives CDR1 LNHNV, CDR2 YYDKDF (reference sequence). The CDR3 totals 15 residues. Between the trimmed V and J ends, which lost 3 bases and 3 bases, there was a span of 11 bases. CDR3 bases: TGTGCCACCAGCAGCAGTCTAATAGCTAATGAAAAACTGTTTTTT. It yields the protein CATSSSLIANEKLFF.

V usage is TRBV29-1 and J usage is TRBJ1-1, with D uncertain. Per germline, CDR1 SQVTM and CDR2 ANQGSEA. Trimming took off 4 bases at V and 7 bases at J, with 16 bases between the two ends. The CDR3 covers 13 residues. CDR3 in amino acids: CSVGLRARNEAFF. CDR3 in DNA: TGCAGCGTTGGACTCCGGGCACGGAATGAAGCTTTCTTT. Combining the CDR3 with reference TRBV29-1 and TRBJ1-1 gives the whole variable domain SAVISQKPSRDICQRGTSLTIQCQVDSQVTMMFWYRQQPGQSLTLIATANQGSEATYESGFVIDKFPISRPNLTFSTLTVSNMSPEDSSIYLCSVGLRARNEAFFGQGTRLTVV.

This chain links TRBV27 with TRBJ2-5, with D perhaps TRBD2 (6 bases). Trimming left V 2 bases short and J 5 bases short, with 9 bases between. The germline CDR1 and CDR2 sequences are MNHEY and SMNVEV (reference sequence). This CDR3 region has 13 residues. The CDR3 loop is CASSLRSGETQYF. CDR3 coding DNA: TGTGCCAGCAGTTTAAGGAGCGGGGAGACCCAGTACTTC.

There are a few counts of this clone. The chain recombines TRBV29-1 with TRBJ2-1, with D possibly TRBD1 on 5 matching bases. The CDR3 covers 14 residues. CDR1 SQVTM and CDR2 ANQGSEA come from the germline V gene. The V end lost 4 bases, the J end lost 0 bases, and 10 bases lay between the germline ends. This chain's CDR3 is CSVAHRLSYNEQFF. The CDR3, as DNA: TGCAGCGTTGCTCACAGGCTCTCCTACAATGAGCAGTTCTTC.

This clone was seen only once. The chain has TRBV2 and TRBJ1-5, with TRBD1 matching 8 bases. CDR1 SNHLY and CDR2 FYNNEI come from the germline V gene. The CDR3 spans 15 residues. V was pared by 5 bases and J by 7 bases, with 10 bases of the junction left unmatched. The CDR3 reads CASSPDRGIEQPQHF. The CDR3 DNA sequence: TGTGCCAGCAGTCCCGACAGGGGAATTGAACAGCCCCAGCATTTT.

The genes are TRBV5-1 and TRBJ2-1; D gene uncertain. The CDR3 runs 14 residues. Germline CDR1 and CDR2: SGHRS and YFSETQ. The ends were cut back, 2 bases at V and 7 bases at J, with 13 bases in the middle. The DNA of the CDR3 is TGCGCCAGCAGCTTCATCGGTGGGGATAATGAGCAGTTCTTC. It specifies CASSFIGGDNEQFF.

This chain uses TRBV14 with TRBJ2-2; D is unclear. The CDR3 length is 15 residues. V lost 4 bases and J lost 5, with 14 bases in between. Germline V gives CDR1 SGHDN, CDR2 FVKESK. The DNA of the CDR3 is TGTGCCAGCAGCCTCAAGATAGCCAGGACCGGGGAGCTGTTTTTT. Its translation is CASSLKIARTGELFF.

This clone was counted at least ten times. The V and J genes are TRBV19 and TRBJ1-2, with 7 bases identical to TRBD1. The CDR3 runs 13 residues. The germline V gene encodes CDR1 LNHDA and CDR2 SQIVND (reference sequence). CDR3 in amino acids: CASGQGQIYGYTF. The CDR3 region has the DNA TGTGCTTCGGGTCAGGGACAGATCTATGGCTACACCTTC.

The V call is TRBV28, the J call TRBJ1-6; D unresolved. Germline lookup yields CDR1 MDHEN and CDR2 SYDVKM. V dropped 5 bases and J dropped 7 bases, with 15 bases sitting between them. This CDR3 is 15 amino acids long. DNA for the CDR3: TGTGCCAGCAGTCCCCTGGACGGAAGGAATTCACCCCTCCACTTT. Amino acids: CASSPLDGRNSPLHF.

This clone was detected a few times. The chain couples TRBV4-3 to TRBJ1-1; perhaps TRBD1 as D (5 bases). The V gene's germline CDR1 is LGHNA and CDR2 YSLEER. The CDR3 loop spans 14 amino acids. V was shortened by 3 bases and J by 0 bases, with 8 bases between the two germline ends. This CDR3 reads CASSQTDMNTEAFF. The CDR3 DNA is TGCGCCAGCAGCCAGACAGATATGAACACTGAAGCTTTCTTT.

The chain is built from TRBV4-3 and TRBJ2-1; D is undetermined. Per the germline V gene, CDR1 is LGHNA and CDR2 is YSLEER. This CDR3 is built from 15 residues. The V and J ends lost 0 bases and 5 bases respectively, with 11 bases between them. CDR3 loop: CASSQDWLVNNEQFF. The CDR3, as DNA: TGCGCCAGCAGCCAAGATTGGCTAGTCAACAATGAGCAGTTCTTC.

The chain links TRBV7-2 to TRBJ2-5, with 8 nucleotides matching TRBD2. V was pared by 4 bases and J by 2 bases, with 3 bases of the junction left unmatched. The CDR3 extends over 14 amino acids. Germline V gene sequence: CDR1 SGHTA, CDR2 FQGNSA. CDR3 sequence: CASSSGGLQETQYF. The CDR3 DNA reads as TGTGCCAGCAGCTCGGGGGGGCTTCAAGAGACCCAGTACTTC.

V gene TRBV13 combines with J gene TRBJ2-1; TRBD1 matches at 10 bases. The germline CDR1 and CDR2 sequences are PRHDT and FYEKMQ (reference sequence). V lost 5 bases, J lost 4 bases, and 5 bases stayed unmatched. The CDR3 has 15 residues. The CDR3 bases are TGTGCCAGCAGCATCGCGGGACAGGGGTACAATGAGCAGTTCTTC. It yields the protein CASSIAGQGYNEQFF.

The rearrangement links TRBV23-1 to TRBJ1-5; 11 nucleotides match TRBD1. TRBV23-1 is sorted into the ORF group, with uncertain function. This CDR3 has 16 residues. Trimming cost V 10 bases and J 7 bases; bases outside gene matches: 15. The CDR3 region has the DNA TGCGCCATCCAATCCCGGGACAGGGGGAAGATACAGCCCCAGCATTTT. Encoded protein: CAIQSRDRGKIQPQHF.

V and J are TRBV5-6 and TRBJ2-1; D is uncertain. Deletions cut 1 base from V and 10 bases from J, with 9 bases between. The CDR3 runs 12 residues. Germline CDR1 is SGHDT and CDR2 is YYEEEE. The CDR3 nucleotides are TGTGCCAGCAGCTTGAATATTAGGGAGCAGTTCTTC. Encoded protein: CASSLNIREQFF.

V usage is TRBV19 and J usage is TRBJ2-2; a possible D gene is TRBD2 (5 bases). CDR1 and CDR2 (germline): LNHDA, SQIVND (reference sequence). V lost 3 bases and J 4 bases, leaving 15 bases between the germline ends. The CDR3 is 16 amino acids. CDR3 region: CASSIGLAESTGELFF. CDR3 nucleotides: TGTGCCAGTAGTATTGGGCTAGCTGAGAGCACCGGGGAGCTGTTTTTT. Based on the CDR3 plus reference TRBV19 and TRBJ2-2, the full variable domain is DGGITQSPKYLFRKEGQNVTLSCEQNLNHDAMYWYRQDPGQGLRLIYYSQIVNDFQKGDIAEGYSVSREKKESFPLTVTSAQKNPTAFYLCASSIGLAESTGELFFGEGSRLTVL.

J is TRBJ1-1 and V is TRBV12-5; no clear D. The CDR3 has 13 amino acids. Trimming left V 3 bases short and J 5 bases short, with 10 bases between. Germline-derived CDR1 and CDR2 are LGHNT and FRNRAP. The DNA of the CDR3 is TGTGCTAGTGGTTTTGGAGCGGGGACTGAAGCTTTCTTT. This translates into CASGFGAGTEAFF.

This clone was seen once. The rearrangement links TRBV7-6 to TRBJ2-1; 7 bases line up with TRBD1. CDR3 length: 13 residues. Per the germline V gene, CDR1 is SGHVS and CDR2 is FNYEAQ. V trimming: 4 bases; J trimming: 12 bases; junction bases outside the gene matches: 9. CDR3 sequence reads: CASSSRPRTGQFF. Here the CDR3 DNA reads TGTGCCAGCAGCTCCCGACCAAGGACAGGGCAGTTCTTC.

The chain links TRBV29-1 to TRBJ1-1; the D is unclear. The CDR3 has 12 residues. V lost 6 bases, J lost 0 bases, and 8 bases lay in between. CDR1 SQVTM and CDR2 ANQGSEA come from the germline V gene. The CDR3 DNA reads TGCAGCGTGGCCTTAATGAACACTGAAGCTTTCTTT. It yields the protein CSVALMNTEAFF.

The V call is TRBV5-6, the J call TRBJ2-3; D not resolved. This CDR3 has 11 amino acids. The V and J ends lost 4 bases and 4 bases respectively, with 4 bases between them. The germline V gene encodes CDR1 SGHDT and CDR2 YYEEEE. The CDR3 DNA is TGTGCCAGCAGCGACCCAGATACGCAGTATTTT. This encodes CASSDPDTQYF.

The chain combines TRBV10-1 with TRBJ2-2, with 10 positions matching TRBD2. CDR3 size: 15 residues. Per the germline V gene, CDR1 is WNHNN and CDR2 is SYGVQD (reference sequence). J lost 4 bases, V lost 5 bases, and 4 bases had no gene match. The CDR3 spells CASSRTSGATGELFF. In nucleotides, the CDR3 is TGCGCCAGCAGTCGGACTAGCGGAGCCACCGGGGAGCTGTTTTTT.

The chain uses TRBV29-1 and TRBJ1-1, with 7 bases lining up with TRBD1. Germline values: CDR1 SQVTM, CDR2 ANQGSEA. This CDR3 comprises 13 residues. J gave up 5 bases and V 6 bases, and 9 bases lay outside the gene matches. The CDR3, as DNA: TGCAGCGTAAAGCCAGGGGGAATAACTGAAGCTTTCTTT. Its protein is CSVKPGGITEAFF.

J is TRBJ1-2 and V is TRBV30; TRBD1 might be the D (6 bases). The V gene lost 4 bases and the J gene lost 10 bases, with 16 bases spanning the gap. The CDR3 covers 12 residues. Per germline, CDR1 GTSNPN and CDR2 SVGIG (reference sequence). DNA of the CDR3: TGTGCCTGGACCCCCACCACAGGGTACTACACCTTC. Its protein product is CAWTPTTGYYTF.